This T cell receptor beta chain appears in the sequencing data of a study of T cells in Graves' hyperthyroidism and ophthalmopathy. Amplification targeted TCR beta CDR3 regions from RNA transcripts. The HTBI primer set drove a first-round RT-PCR of the TCR CDR3. TCRdb re-derived calls from the multiplex PCR reads in MiXCR, one entry per CDR3 protein. The sample comprises a few hundred thousand distinct CDR3 sequences, approximately 14% of which are singletons, and approximately 7% rests with the top ten. The source of the PBMCs was 10 ml of fresh peripheral blood. The CDR3 spans 13 residues. Trimming left V 5 bases short and J 7 bases short, with 12 bases between. Germline assignment: CDR1 SGHTA and CDR2 FQGTGA.

Sequenced input: blood. The chain couples TRBV7-3 to TRBJ2-4; the D is unclear. This receptor was identified in a woman aged 30 to 39 with Graves' hyperthyroidism. CDR3 nucleotide sequence: TGTGCCAGCAGCCCAGGTGGCAGCAACATTCAGTACTTC. Protein product: CASSPGGSNIQYF. Full variable domain (outside the CDR3, taken from reference TRBV7-3 and TRBJ2-4): GAGVSQTPSNKVTEKGKYVELRCDPISGHTALYWYRQSLGQGPEFLIYFQGTGAADDSGLPNDRFFAVRPEGSVSTLKIQRTERGDSAVYLCASSPGGSNIQYFGAGTRLSVL.